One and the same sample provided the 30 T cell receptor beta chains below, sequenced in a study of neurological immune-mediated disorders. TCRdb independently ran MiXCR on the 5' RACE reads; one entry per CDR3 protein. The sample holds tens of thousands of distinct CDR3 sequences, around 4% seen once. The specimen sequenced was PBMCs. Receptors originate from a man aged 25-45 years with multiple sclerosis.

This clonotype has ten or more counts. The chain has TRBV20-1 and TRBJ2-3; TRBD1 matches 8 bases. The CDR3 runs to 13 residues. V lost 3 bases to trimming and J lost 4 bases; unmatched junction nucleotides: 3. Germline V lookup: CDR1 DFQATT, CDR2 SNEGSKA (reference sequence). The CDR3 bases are TGCAGTGCTAGGGACAGGGAGGCAGATACGCAGTATTTT. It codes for CSARDREADTQYF.

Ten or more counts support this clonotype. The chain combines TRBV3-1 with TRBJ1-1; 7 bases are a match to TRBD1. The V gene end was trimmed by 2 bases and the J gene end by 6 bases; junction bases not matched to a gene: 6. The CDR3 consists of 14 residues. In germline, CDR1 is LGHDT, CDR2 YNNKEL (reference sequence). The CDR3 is CASSQQTGVAEAFF. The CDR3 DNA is TGTGCCAGCAGCCAACAAACAGGGGTGGCTGAAGCTTTCTTT.

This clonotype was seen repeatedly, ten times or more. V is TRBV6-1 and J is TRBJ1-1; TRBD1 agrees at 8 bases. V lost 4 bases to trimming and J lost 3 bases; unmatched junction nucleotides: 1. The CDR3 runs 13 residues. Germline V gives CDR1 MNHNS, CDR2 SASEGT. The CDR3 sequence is CASSADRDTEAFF. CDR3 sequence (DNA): TGTGCCAGCAGTGCGGACAGGGACACTGAAGCTTTCTTT.

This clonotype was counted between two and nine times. Written as DNA, the CDR3 is TGCAGTGCTAGAGCGGAGCTCTCCTACGAGCAGTACTTC. Protein product: CSARAELSYEQYF. The chain has TRBV20-1 and TRBJ2-7; D remains unclear. The germline V gene has CDR1 DFQATT and CDR2 SNEGSKA (reference sequence). Trimming took 1 base from V and 0 from J, leaving 7 bases between them. This CDR3 is built from 13 residues.

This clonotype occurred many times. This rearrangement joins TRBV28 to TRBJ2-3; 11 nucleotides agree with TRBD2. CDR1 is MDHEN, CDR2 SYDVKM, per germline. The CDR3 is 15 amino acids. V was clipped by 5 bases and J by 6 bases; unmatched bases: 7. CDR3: CASSTGTSGRDTQYF. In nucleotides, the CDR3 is TGTGCCAGCAGTACCGGGACTAGCGGTCGGGATACGCAGTATTTT.

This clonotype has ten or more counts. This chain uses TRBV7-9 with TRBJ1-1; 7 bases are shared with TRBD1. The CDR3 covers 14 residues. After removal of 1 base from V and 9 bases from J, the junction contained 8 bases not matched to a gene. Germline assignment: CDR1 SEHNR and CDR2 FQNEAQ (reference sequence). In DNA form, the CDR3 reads TGTGCCAGCAGCTTAGAAATACCGGGACAGAAAGCTTTCTTT. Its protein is CASSLEIPGQKAFF.

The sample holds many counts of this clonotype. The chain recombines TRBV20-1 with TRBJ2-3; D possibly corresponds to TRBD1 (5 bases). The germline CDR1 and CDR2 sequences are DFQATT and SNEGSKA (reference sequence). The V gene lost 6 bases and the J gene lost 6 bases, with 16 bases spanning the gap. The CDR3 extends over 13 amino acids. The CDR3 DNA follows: TGCAGTGCCCCCGCGGCAGGGAAGGATACGCAGTATTTT. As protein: CSAPAAGKDTQYF.

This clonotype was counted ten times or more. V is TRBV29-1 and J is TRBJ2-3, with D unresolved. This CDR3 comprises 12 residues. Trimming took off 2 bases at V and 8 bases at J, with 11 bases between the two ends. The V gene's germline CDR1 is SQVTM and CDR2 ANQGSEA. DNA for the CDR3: TGCAGCGTTGAAACTGGGTCAGGTACGCAGTATTTT. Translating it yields CSVETGSGTQYF.

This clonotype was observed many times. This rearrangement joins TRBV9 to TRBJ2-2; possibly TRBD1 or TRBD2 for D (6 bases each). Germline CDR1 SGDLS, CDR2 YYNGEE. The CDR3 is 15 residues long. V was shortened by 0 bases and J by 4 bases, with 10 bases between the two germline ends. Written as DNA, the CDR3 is TGTGCCAGCAGCGTAGGGGGGGCAGGCACCGGGGAGCTGTTTTTT. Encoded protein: CASSVGGAGTGELFF. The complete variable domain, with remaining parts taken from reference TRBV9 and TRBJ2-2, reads DSGVTQTPKHLITATGQRVTLRCSPRSGDLSVYWYQQSLDQGLQFLIQYYNGEERAKGNILERFSAQQFPDLHSELNLSSLELGDSALYFCASSVGGAGTGELFFGEGSRLTVL.

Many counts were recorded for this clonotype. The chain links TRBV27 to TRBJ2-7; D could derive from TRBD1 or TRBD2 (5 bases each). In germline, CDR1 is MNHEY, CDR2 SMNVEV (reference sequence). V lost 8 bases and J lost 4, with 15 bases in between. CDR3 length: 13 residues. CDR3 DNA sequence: TGTGCCAGCGGTATGGGACCCCTGTACGAGCAGTACTTC. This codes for CASGMGPLYEQYF.

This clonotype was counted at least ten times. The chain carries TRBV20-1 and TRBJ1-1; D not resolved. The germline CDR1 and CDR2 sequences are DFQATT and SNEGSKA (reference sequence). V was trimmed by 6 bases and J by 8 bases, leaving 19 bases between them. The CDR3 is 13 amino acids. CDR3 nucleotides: TGCAGTGCCCGGTGGGATCCTGTCCCCGAAGCTTTCTTT. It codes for CSARWDPVPEAFF.

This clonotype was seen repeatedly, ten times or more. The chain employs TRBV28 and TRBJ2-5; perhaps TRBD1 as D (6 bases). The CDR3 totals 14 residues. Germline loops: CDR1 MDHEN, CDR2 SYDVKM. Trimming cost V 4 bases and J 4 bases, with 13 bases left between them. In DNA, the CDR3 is TGTGCCAGCAGTTCTCGGGTAGGGGGAGAGACCCAGTACTTC. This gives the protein CASSSRVGGETQYF.

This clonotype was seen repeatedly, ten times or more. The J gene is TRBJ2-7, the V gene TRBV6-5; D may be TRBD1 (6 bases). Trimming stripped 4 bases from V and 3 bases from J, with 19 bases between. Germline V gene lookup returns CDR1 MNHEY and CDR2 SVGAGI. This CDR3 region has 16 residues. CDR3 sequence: CASSSLGDTQLYEQYF. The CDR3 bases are TGTGCCAGCAGTTCCCTGGGGGACACCCAGCTCTACGAGCAGTACTTC.

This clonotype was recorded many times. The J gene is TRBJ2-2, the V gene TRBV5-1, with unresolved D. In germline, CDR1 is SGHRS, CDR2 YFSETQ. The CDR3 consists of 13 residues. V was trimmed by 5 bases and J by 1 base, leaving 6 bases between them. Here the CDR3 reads CASRPENTGELFF. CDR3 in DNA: TGCGCCAGCAGACCCGAGAACACCGGGGAGCTGTTTTTT. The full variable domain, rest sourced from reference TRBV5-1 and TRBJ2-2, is KAGVTQTPRYLIKTRGQQVTLSCSPISGHRSVSWYQQTPGQGLQFLFEYFSETQRNKGNFPGRFSGRQFSNSRSEMNVSTLELGDSALYLCASRPENTGELFFGEGSRLTVL.

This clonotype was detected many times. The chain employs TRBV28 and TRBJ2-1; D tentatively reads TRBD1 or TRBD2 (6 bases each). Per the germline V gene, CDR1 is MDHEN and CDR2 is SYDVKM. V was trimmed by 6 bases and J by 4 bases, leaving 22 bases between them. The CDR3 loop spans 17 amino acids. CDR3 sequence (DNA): TGTGCCAGCAGGTTGTTGGTGGGGGGCATCTTATACAATGAGCAGTTCTTC. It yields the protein CASRLLVGGILYNEQFF.

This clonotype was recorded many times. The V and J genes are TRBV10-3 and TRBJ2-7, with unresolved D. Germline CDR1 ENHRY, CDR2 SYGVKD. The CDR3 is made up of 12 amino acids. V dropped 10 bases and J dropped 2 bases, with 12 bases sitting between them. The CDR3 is CATSPRAYEQYF. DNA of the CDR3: TGTGCCACCTCCCCGCGCGCCTACGAGCAGTACTTC.

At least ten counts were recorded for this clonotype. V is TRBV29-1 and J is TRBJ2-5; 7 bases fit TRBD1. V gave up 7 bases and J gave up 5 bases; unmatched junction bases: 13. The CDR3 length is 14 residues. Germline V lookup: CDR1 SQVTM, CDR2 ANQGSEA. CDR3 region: CSGYRQGPRETQYF. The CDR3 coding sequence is TGCAGCGGGTACCGACAGGGTCCTAGGGAGACCCAGTACTTC.

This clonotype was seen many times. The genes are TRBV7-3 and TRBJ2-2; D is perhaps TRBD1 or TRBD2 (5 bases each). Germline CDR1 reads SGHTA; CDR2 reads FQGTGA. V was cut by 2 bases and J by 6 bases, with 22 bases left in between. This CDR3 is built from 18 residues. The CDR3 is CASSLARDHNLGAGELFF. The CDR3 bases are TGTGCCAGCAGCTTAGCCCGGGACCACAACCTTGGGGCCGGGGAGCTGTTTTTT.

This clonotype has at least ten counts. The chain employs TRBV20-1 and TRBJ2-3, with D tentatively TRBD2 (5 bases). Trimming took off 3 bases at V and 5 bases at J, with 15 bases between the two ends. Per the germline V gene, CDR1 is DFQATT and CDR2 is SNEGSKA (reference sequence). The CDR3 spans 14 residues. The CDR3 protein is CSASFLEGEDTQYF. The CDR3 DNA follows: TGCAGTGCTAGCTTCCTAGAGGGTGAAGATACGCAGTATTTT.

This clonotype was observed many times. The CDR3 sequence is CASSLTGRYNEQFF. The CDR3 DNA reads as TGTGCCAGCAGTTTGACAGGGCGCTACAATGAGCAGTTCTTC. This sequence joins TRBV28 and TRBJ2-1; TRBD1 matches 7 bases. The CDR3 extends over 14 amino acids. Germline trimming cut 3 bases from V and 3 bases from J; bases unmatched to any gene: 2. Per the germline V gene, CDR1 is MDHEN and CDR2 is SYDVKM.

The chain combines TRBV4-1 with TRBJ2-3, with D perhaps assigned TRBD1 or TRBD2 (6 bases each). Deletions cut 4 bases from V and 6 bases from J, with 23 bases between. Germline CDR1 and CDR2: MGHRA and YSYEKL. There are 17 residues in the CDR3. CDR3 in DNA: TGCGCCAGCAGCCTGGGGATTAGGAGGGGGTCCAGGGATACGCAGTATTTT. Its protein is CASSLGIRRGSRDTQYF.

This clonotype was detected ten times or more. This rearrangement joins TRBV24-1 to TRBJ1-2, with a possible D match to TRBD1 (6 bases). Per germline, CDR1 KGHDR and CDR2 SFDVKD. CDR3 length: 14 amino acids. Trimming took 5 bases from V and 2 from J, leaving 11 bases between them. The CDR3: CATSGPGHNYGYTF. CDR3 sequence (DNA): TGTGCCACCAGTGGTCCGGGACACAACTATGGCTACACCTTC.

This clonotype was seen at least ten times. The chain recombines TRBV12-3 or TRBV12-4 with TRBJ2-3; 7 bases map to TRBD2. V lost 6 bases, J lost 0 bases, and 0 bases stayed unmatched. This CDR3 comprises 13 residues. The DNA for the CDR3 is TGTGCCAGCAGCGGGGGGAGCACAGATACGCAGTATTTT. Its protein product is CASSGGSTDTQYF.

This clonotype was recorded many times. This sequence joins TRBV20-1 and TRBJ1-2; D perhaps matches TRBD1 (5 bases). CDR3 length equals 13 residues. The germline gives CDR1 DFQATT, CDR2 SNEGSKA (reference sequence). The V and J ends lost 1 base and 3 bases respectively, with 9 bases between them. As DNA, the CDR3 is TGCAGTGCTAGAGTAGGGACGGACTATGGCTACACCTTC. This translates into CSARVGTDYGYTF.

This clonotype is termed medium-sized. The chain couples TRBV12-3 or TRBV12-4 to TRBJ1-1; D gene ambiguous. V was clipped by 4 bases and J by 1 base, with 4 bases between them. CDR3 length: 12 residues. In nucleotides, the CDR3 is TGTGCCAGCAGTTCAGGGAACACTGAAGCTTTCTTT. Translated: CASSSGNTEAFF.

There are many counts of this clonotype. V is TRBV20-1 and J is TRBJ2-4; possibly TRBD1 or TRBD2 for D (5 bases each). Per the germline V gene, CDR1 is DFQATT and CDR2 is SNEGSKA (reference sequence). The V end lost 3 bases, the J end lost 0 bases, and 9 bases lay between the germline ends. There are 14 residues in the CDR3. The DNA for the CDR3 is TGCAGTGCTAGTTGGGGGAGAGCCAAAAACATTCAGTACTTC. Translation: CSASWGRAKNIQYF.

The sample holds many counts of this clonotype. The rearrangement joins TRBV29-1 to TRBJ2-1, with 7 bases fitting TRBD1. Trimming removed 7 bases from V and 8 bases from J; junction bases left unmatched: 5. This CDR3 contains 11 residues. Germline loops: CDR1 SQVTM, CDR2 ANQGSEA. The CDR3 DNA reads TGCAGCGCTGAGACAGGGTATGAGCAGTTCTTC. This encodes CSAETGYEQFF.

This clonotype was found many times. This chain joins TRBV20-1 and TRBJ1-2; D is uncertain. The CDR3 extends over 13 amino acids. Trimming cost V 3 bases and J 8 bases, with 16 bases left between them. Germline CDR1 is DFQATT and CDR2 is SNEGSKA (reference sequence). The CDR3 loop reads CSARSLHSRGYTF. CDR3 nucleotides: TGCAGTGCTAGGAGTCTTCACTCGAGGGGCTACACCTTC.

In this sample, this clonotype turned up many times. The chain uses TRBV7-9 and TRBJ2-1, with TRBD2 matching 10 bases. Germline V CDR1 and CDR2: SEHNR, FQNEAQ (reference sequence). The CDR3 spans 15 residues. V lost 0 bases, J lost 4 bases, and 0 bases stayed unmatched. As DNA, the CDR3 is TGTGCCAGCAGCTTAGCTAGCGGGGGGTACAATGAGCAGTTCTTC. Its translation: CASSLASGGYNEQFF.

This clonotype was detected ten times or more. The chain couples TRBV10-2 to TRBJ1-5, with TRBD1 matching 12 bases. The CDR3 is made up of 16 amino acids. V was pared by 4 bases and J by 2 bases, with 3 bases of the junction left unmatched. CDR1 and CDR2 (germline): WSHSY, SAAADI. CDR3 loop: CASSVGTGGRNQPQHF. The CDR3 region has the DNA TGCGCCAGCAGTGTAGGGACAGGGGGCCGCAATCAGCCCCAGCATTTT.